Below are 17 T cell receptor beta chains sequenced from a single sample in a study of T-cell memory formation after mild COVID-19. TCRdb independently ran MiXCR on the 5' RACE reads; one entry per CDR3 protein. The repertoire includes some 150,000 distinct CDR3 sequences, 6% to 7% of them detected once, and around 1.9% sits in the top ten. The sequencing input was PBMCs or a T cell subset sorted from them (not recorded which). The receptors were sampled from an adult woman who had mild COVID-19 (a few samples of this study predate the infection). Cell type and time point are not known.

This sequence joins TRBV10-3 and TRBJ2-1; D might be TRBD1 (6 bases). Germline CDR1 and CDR2: ENHRY and SYGVKD. This CDR3 spans 14 amino acids. Trimming left V 2 bases short and J 9 bases short, with 14 bases between. CDR3 protein: CAISEPTGPGEQFF. The CDR3 bases are TGTGCCATCAGTGAGCCTACAGGGCCGGGTGAGCAGTTCTTC.

This clonotype was detected ten times or more. The V call is TRBV5-1, the J call TRBJ2-3, with 10 nucleotides matching TRBD2. In germline, CDR1 is SGHRS, CDR2 YFSETQ. Losses at the gene ends were 3 bases for V and 5 bases for J; bases not matched to a gene: 3. The CDR3 is made up of 14 amino acids. The CDR3 reads CASSSTSGVDTQYF. DNA for the CDR3: TGCGCCAGCAGCTCCACTAGCGGGGTAGATACGCAGTATTTT.

The genes are TRBV15 and TRBJ1-3; D gene uncertain. The CDR3 totals 16 residues. V gave up 0 bases and J gave up 0 bases, with 9 bases separating them. The germline gives CDR1 LNHNV, CDR2 YYDKDF (reference sequence). The CDR3 bases are TGTGCCACCAGCAGAGATCTACAGAACTCTGGAAACACCATATATTTT. This codes for CATSRDLQNSGNTIYF. Together with reference TRBV15 and TRBJ1-3, the CDR3 gives the full variable domain: DAMVIQNPRYQVTQFGKPVTLSCSQTLNHNVMYWYQQKSSQAPKLLFHYYDKDFNNEADTPDNFQSRRPNTSFCFLDIRSPGLGDTAMYLCATSRDLQNSGNTIYFGEGSWLTVV.

A word on this clonotype: A much larger clone lies a single base off, so this may be a read error. The chain has TRBV4-3 and TRBJ2-1, with D possibly being TRBD1 or TRBD2 (5 bases each). Germline CDR1 LGHNA, CDR2 YSLEER. The CDR3 has 14 amino acids. The DNA for the CDR3 is TGCGCCAGGAGCCAAGAAGGGACCTCCAATGAGCAGTTCTTC. Residues: CARSQEGTSNEQFF.

The chain recombines TRBV12-3 or TRBV12-4 with TRBJ2-7; 11 nucleotides agree with TRBD2. The ends lost 5 bases at V and 2 bases at J; junction bases unmatched: 2. The CDR3 is 14 residues long. CDR3 sequence (DNA): TGTGCCAGCAGTGGGACTAGCGGAGCCTACGAGCAGTACTTC. Encoded protein: CASSGTSGAYEQYF.

This clonotype came up many times. The chain carries TRBV4-3 and TRBJ1-2, with 8 bases matching TRBD1. Germline CDR1 and CDR2: LGHNA and YSLEER. J lost 10 bases, V lost 3 bases, and 7 bases had no gene match. The CDR3 loop spans 13 amino acids. The CDR3 region has the DNA TGCGCCAGCAGCCAGGACGACAGGGGTGACTACACCTTC. Protein: CASSQDDRGDYTF.

This clonotype occurred many times. The chain combines TRBV7-9 with TRBJ2-3; TRBD2 might be the D (6 bases). Germline CDR1 is SEHNR and CDR2 is FQNEAQ (reference sequence). This CDR3 has 20 residues. Trimming took 4 bases from V and 6 from J, leaving 32 bases between them. CDR3 in DNA: TGTGCCAGCAGCTCGTTATTCCCTCGGGCGGGACCCCTCCCCGGGGATACGCAGTATTTT. Residues: CASSSLFPRAGPLPGDTQYF.

The sample holds many counts of this clonotype. One end of the junction is discordant with germline, which a read error may explain. The chain combines TRBV6-5 with TRBJ1-1; tentative D call: TRBD1 (5 bases). Germline CDR1 is MNHEY and CDR2 is SVGAGI. The CDR3 loop spans 14 amino acids. The CDR3, as DNA: TGTGCCAGCAAGCCAGTGGGGGTGAAGACTGAAGCTTTCTTT. Its protein product is CASKPVGVKTEAFF.

This clonotype was counted many times. The chain joins TRBV14 to TRBJ2-7; D call uncertain. V lost 1 base and J lost 3, with 4 bases in between. The CDR3 extends over 12 amino acids. Per germline, CDR1 SGHDN and CDR2 FVKESK. CDR3 DNA: TGTGCCAGCAGCCAAGCGAGCTACGAGCAGTACTTC. It encodes CASSQASYEQYF.

This clonotype was recorded a few times. CDR3 residues: CASSVAAAGANVLTF. For the CDR3, the DNA is TGTGCCAGCAGCGTAGCGGCAGCCGGGGCCAACGTCCTGACTTTC. This chain joins TRBV9 and TRBJ2-6, with D uncertain. Germline V gene lookup returns CDR1 SGDLS and CDR2 YYNGEE. V gave up 0 bases and J gave up 4 bases, with 8 bases separating them. The CDR3 has 15 amino acids.

This clonotype has just a few counts. The rearrangement uses TRBV6-2 or TRBV6-3 and TRBJ1-4, with D possibly matching TRBD1 (5 bases). This CDR3 has 14 residues. V was shortened by 0 bases and J by 8 bases, with 10 bases between the two germline ends. Per the germline V gene, CDR1 is MNHEY and CDR2 is SVGEGT. CDR3 bases: TGTGCCAGCAGTTACTCGGGGGAAGGAGAAAAACTGTTTTTT. It encodes CASSYSGEGEKLFF.

This chain uses TRBV24-1 with TRBJ2-6; 14 nucleotides match TRBD2. Trimming at V came to 4 bases and at J to 1 base, leaving 8 bases not matched to a gene. The CDR3 length is 20 residues. Germline V CDR1 and CDR2: KGHDR, SFDVKD. CDR3 nucleotide sequence: TGTGCCACCAGTGACCGGGGGACTAGCGGGAGAAGGTCTGGGGCCAACGTCCTGACTTTC. Translation gives CATSDRGTSGRRSGANVLTF.

Comment on this clonotype: A much larger clone differs by one base, so this may be a read error. The chain joins TRBV5-5 to TRBJ2-2; maybe TRBD1 (6 bases). The germline V gene has CDR1 SGHKS and CDR2 YYEKEE (reference sequence). V was clipped by 3 bases and J by 2 bases, with 11 bases between them. The CDR3 contains 15 residues. CDR3 coding DNA: TGTGCCAGCAGCTCCCGGGACAATAACACCGGGGAGCTGTTTTTT. Residues: CASSSRDNNTGELFF. The full variable domain, with the rest looked up from reference TRBV5-5 and TRBJ2-2, is DAGVTQSPTHLIKTRGQQVTLRCSPISGHKSVSWYQQVLGQGPQFIFQYYEKEERGRGNFPDRFSARQFPNYSSELNVNALLLGDSALYLCASSSRDNNTGELFFGEGSRLTVL.

This clonotype was found many times. The chain uses TRBV24-1 and TRBJ2-1; D remains unclear. CDR1 is KGHDR and CDR2 is SFDVKD in the germline V gene. The germline V and J ends were trimmed by 1 base and 6 bases, with 0 bases remaining between them. This CDR3 is built from 11 residues. The CDR3 loop reads CATSDFNEQFF. In DNA, the CDR3 is TGTGCCACCAGTGATTTCAATGAGCAGTTCTTC.

This chain joins TRBV12-3 or TRBV12-4 and TRBJ1-6; D is ambiguous. V lost 0 bases, J lost 6 bases, and 9 bases lay in between. This CDR3 comprises 15 residues. Written as DNA, the CDR3 is TGTGCCAGCAGTTTAGCGTTAGCAGCTAATTCACCCCTCCACTTT. Protein: CASSLALAANSPLHF.

This clonotype was detected only a few times. V gene TRBV4-3 combines with J gene TRBJ2-2; D gene unclear. Trimming cost V 4 bases and J 0 bases, with 15 bases left between them. This CDR3 contains 17 residues. Germline V gives CDR1 LGHNA, CDR2 YSLEER. DNA for the CDR3: TGCGCCAGCAGCCCTCGAAGTCCTAGGGCGAACACCGGGGAGCTGTTTTTT. Translating it yields CASSPRSPRANTGELFF.

The rearrangement links TRBV6-5 to TRBJ1-2, with D uncertain. V was pared by 7 bases and J by 4 bases, with 16 bases between. This CDR3 contains 14 residues. Per the germline V gene, CDR1 is MNHEY and CDR2 is SVGAGI. The CDR3 DNA reads TGTGCCAGCATATCCGCGGACGGGCCCTATGGCTACACCTTC. Translation gives CASISADGPYGYTF.